This T cell receptor (beta chain) was profiled in a study of CD8+ T cells in alopecia areata (dated by TCRdb to 2017 to 2018). With regard to the full study: The treated patients took part in an open-label pilot trial in which moderate-to-severe alopecia areata was treated with oral tofacitinib at 5 to 10 mg twice daily. The RNA source kit depended on sample type: the PAXgene miRNA kit for fixed scalp, the miRNeasy kit for PBMCs, and the RNeasy kit for mouse skin. TCRbeta CDR3 regions were amplified by immunoSEQ multiplex PCR using 35 Vbeta forward and 13 Jbeta reverse primers. In both human patients and the C3H/HeJ mouse model, the study applied high-throughput TCRbeta sequencing to look at T cell clonal expansion in alopecia areata. Scalp clonality was compared among normal scalp (n=4), patchy alopecia areata scalp (n=8), and alopecia totalis/universalis scalp (n=8). For the treated patients, the SALT score, which quantifies what percentage of scalp surface area is affected, served as the measure of disease severity. Patients on tofacitinib were biopsied at baseline and after 4 and 24 weeks of treatment, and several of the patients also had a later scalp biopsy. Scalp tissue and sorted CD4+ and CD8+ peripheral blood T cells from patchy and totalis/universalis alopecia areata patients and from healthy controls were covered by human TCRbeta sequencing. Tofacitinib was given for 6 to 18 months, followed by 6 months of follow-up off drug to assess delayed response and recurrence. Broad study findings and their caveats: Higher clonality and more expanded CD8+ clones were observed in lesional scalp than in normal scalp, particularly in alopecia totalis/universalis, a finding suggestive of antigenic drive. During tofacitinib treatment, many expanded lesional clones remained in scalp and blood, and this persistence may partly explain relapse after treatment is stopped. Scalp TCR repertoire analysis is complicated because resident alphabeta T cells in normal human skin are also sequenced, whereas mouse skin is dominated by gammadelta T cells. Compared with mice, TCR sequences shared between patients were less clear, possibly partly because of HLA diversity across the patient population. Scalp clonality and the number of expanded CD8+ clones among the top 100 scalp clones were significantly decreased by tofacitinib. Because the treated cohort was small and had just a single nonresponder, larger studies are needed to establish links between baseline CD8+ expansion and response.

What the treatment or condition label conveys for this sample: oral pan-JAK inhibitor, 5-10 mg twice daily. Lesional scalp punch biopsies and peripheral blood were obtained from alopecia areata patients. PBMCs were isolated by density centrifugation and stained for CD3, CD4 and CD8, after which CD4+ and CD8+ T cells were sorted on a FACSAria. This clone was found a few times. The antigen this receptor binds is unknown. No much larger clone exists at a distance of one base, and base qualities are not known. Sequences SGHAT (CDR1) and FQDESV (CDR2) are obtained from the germline V gene (reference sequence). The V end loses 4 bases and the J end loses 0 bases, and a stretch of 9 bases separates them. From its cysteine to its phenylalanine, the CDR3 spans 14 amino acids. The kept DNA is CDR3 alone, 42 bases in frame from the first base. The library relied on the immunoSEQ multiplex PCR assay. To provide template for TCR sequencing, every sample had RNA extracted and reverse transcribed into cDNA. SuperScript III was used to make first-strand cDNA, primed with a 2:1 mix of oligo-dT and random hexamers. A synthetic immune receptor repertoire was used to measure amplification bias, and any remaining bias was corrected computationally. The study's own analysis went as follows. After raw reads were preprocessed to remove errors, the CDR3 was defined following IMGT conventions as running from the conserved cysteine to phenylalanine. Clonality was computed by normalizing Shannon entropy by log2 of the number of productive unique TCRs and subtracting the result from 1. Whether scalp clones were CD4 or CD8 was inferred by matching scalp TCRbeta sequences against CD4 and CD8 repertoires sorted from blood. Held by TCRdb, this immuneACCESS table contains in-frame sequences only and omits some clones. Under half of the omission traces to an unresolved V gene where checked; the cause of the rest is unknown. D and trimming come from the DNA, and the V and J calls and clone size come from that table. The sample profile shows about 200,000 clones; about two fifths of them were found once. 0.48% of the sample lies in the top ten.

This clonotype was obtained from a human donor with alopecia areata. This chain is built from TRBV11-1 and TRBJ1-1; the D gene is unclear. The sequencing here drew on CD4+ T cells sorted from blood, taken between weeks 30 and 35, from a patient treated with tofacitinib. The DNA sequence reads TGTGCCAGCAGCTCCAGGAGGGTGAACACTGAAGCTTTCTTT. This sequence encodes CASSSRRVNTEAFF.